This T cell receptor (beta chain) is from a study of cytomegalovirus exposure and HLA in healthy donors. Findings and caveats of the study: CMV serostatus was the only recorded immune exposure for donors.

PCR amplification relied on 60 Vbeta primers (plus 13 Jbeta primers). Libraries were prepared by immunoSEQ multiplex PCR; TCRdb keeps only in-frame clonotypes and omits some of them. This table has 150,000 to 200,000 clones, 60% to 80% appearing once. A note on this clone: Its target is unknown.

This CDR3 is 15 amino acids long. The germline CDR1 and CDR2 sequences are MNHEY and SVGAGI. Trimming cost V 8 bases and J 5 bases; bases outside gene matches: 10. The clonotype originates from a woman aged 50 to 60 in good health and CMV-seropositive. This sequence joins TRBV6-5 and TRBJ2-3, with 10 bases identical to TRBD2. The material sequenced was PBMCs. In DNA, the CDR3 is TGTGCCAGCGGCCCCGGGACTAGCGTGAAAGATACGCAGTATTTT. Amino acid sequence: CASGPGTSVKDTQYF.